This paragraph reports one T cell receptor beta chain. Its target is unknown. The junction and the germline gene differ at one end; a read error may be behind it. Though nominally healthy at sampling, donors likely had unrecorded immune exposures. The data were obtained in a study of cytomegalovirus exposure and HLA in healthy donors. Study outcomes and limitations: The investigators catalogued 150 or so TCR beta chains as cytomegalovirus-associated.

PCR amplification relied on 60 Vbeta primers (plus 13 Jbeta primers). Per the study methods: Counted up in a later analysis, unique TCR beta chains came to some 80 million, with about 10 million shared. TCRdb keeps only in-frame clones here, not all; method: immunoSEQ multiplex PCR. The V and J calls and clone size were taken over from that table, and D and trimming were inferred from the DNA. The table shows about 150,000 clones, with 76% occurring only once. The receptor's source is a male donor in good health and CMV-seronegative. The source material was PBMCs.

The CDR3 loop reads CASSAAVRPDAQYF. CDR3 coding DNA: TGTGCCAGCAGCGCGGCAGTGAGGCCAGATGCGCAGTATTTT. This chain connects TRBV6-1 to TRBJ2-3; D is unresolved. This CDR3 region has 14 residues. CDR1 is MNHNS, CDR2 SASEGT, per germline.